Shown below are 10 T cell receptor beta chains from a single sample sequenced in a study of cytomegalovirus exposure and HLA in healthy donors. The PCR was carried out with 60 Vbeta primers and 13 Jbeta primers. Method: immunoSEQ multiplex PCR; TCRdb's copy keeps in-frame clones and lacks some. The data contain some 110,000 clones, about four fifths of them singletons. Sequenced sample: PBMCs. The receptors here all came from a middle-aged man in good health and CMV-seronegative.

The V call is TRBV10-1, the J call TRBJ2-7; D not resolved. The CDR3 length is 12 residues. From germline, CDR1 is WNHNN and CDR2 SYGVQD (reference sequence). The ends were cut back, 5 bases at V and 5 bases at J, with 10 bases in the middle. The CDR3 DNA sequence: TGCGCCAGCAGTCTAGGTAGTAACGAGCAGTACTTC. Amino acid sequence: CASSLGSNEQYF.

The chain combines TRBV27 with TRBJ2-7, with 11 positions matching TRBD1. This CDR3 comprises 16 residues. Trimming took 0 bases from V and 0 from J; bases not matched to a gene: 1. The germline gives CDR1 MNHEY, CDR2 SMNVEV (reference sequence). DNA for the CDR3: TGTGCCAGCAGTTTATCCGGACAGGGGGCCTCCTACGAGCAGTACTTC. This gives the protein CASSLSGQGASYEQYF.

This rearrangement joins TRBV5-6 to TRBJ2-5, with TRBD2 matching 13 bases. Germline V CDR1 and CDR2: SGHDT, YYEEEE. The CDR3 contains 17 residues. J gave up 4 bases and V 3 bases, and 9 bases lay outside the gene matches. The DNA of the CDR3 is TGTGCCAGCAGCTCCGGACTAGCGGGAGCTTATTCAGAGACCCAGTACTTC. Amino acid sequence: CASSSGLAGAYSETQYF.

The chain recombines TRBV4-1 with TRBJ1-5; D remains ambiguous. Looked up from germline, CDR1 is MGHRA and CDR2 is YSYEKL. This CDR3 is built from 17 residues. Trimming removed 0 bases at V and 0 bases at J, with 12 bases between. The CDR3 reads CASSQDSLSSSNQPQHF. The CDR3 DNA is TGCGCCAGCAGCCAAGATAGCCTGAGCTCTAGCAATCAGCCCCAGCATTTT.

The chain is built from TRBV4-1 and TRBJ2-7; D is undetermined. CDR3 length: 15 amino acids. The V end lost 4 bases, the J end lost 0 bases, and 13 bases lay between the germline ends. Germline V gene lookup returns CDR1 MGHRA and CDR2 YSYEKL. The chain's CDR3 is CASSPPGPLSYEQYF. The DNA for the CDR3 is TGCGCCAGCAGCCCCCCTGGCCCTCTCTCCTACGAGCAGTACTTC.

The chain employs TRBV11-2 and TRBJ1-4; the D gene is possibly TRBD1 (6 bases). This CDR3 comprises 16 residues. Germline CDR1 SGHAT, CDR2 FQNNGV. Trimming removed 2 bases at V and 8 bases at J, with 18 bases between. CDR3 in DNA: TGTGCCAGCAGCTTATCCGGTGCAGGGGTATGGGAAAAACTGTTTTTT. This gives the protein CASSLSGAGVWEKLFF.

This clone showed up just a few times. This chain links TRBV2 with TRBJ2-7; D not resolved. V shed 0 bases and J shed 4 bases, with 16 bases lying between them. Germline lookup yields CDR1 SNHLY and CDR2 FYNNEI. CDR3 length: 16 residues. CDR3 DNA sequence: TGTGCCAGCAGTGAAGCGCTTTTTGACTCCAGATACGAGCAGTACTTC. Amino acid sequence: CASSEALFDSRYEQYF.

The chain is built from TRBV7-2 and TRBJ2-7; 9 bases line up with TRBD2. This CDR3 is 13 amino acids long. The V gene's germline CDR1 is SGHTA and CDR2 FQGNSA. J lost 1 base, V lost 5 bases, and 0 bases had no gene match. For the CDR3, the DNA is TGTGCCAGCAGCACTAGCGGGTCCTACGAGCAGTACTTC. This encodes CASSTSGSYEQYF.

The chain uses TRBV27 and TRBJ1-2; perhaps TRBD1 as D (5 bases). The CDR3 is 12 residues long. Germline CDR1 reads MNHEY; CDR2 reads SMNVEV (reference sequence). The germline V and J ends were trimmed by 5 bases and 8 bases, with 12 bases remaining between them. The CDR3 sequence: CASSPAGNGYTF. Here the CDR3 DNA reads TGTGCCAGCAGTCCCGCAGGGAACGGCTACACCTTC.

The chain employs TRBV5-6 and TRBJ1-2; 7 bases agree with TRBD1. The germline CDR1 and CDR2 sequences are SGHDT and YYEEEE. After removal of 3 bases from V and 4 bases from J, the junction contained 3 bases not matched to a gene. The CDR3 is made up of 13 amino acids. In DNA form, the CDR3 reads TGTGCCAGCAGCTACGGACAGGTCTATGGCTACACCTTC. This gives the protein CASSYGQVYGYTF.